This T cell receptor (beta chain) originates from a study of blood T cells in healthy people across ages. General study results and limits: Researchers report that TCR beta diversity correlated strongly with naive T cell percentage.

Combining a sample-barcoded 5' primer with a J-beta primer mix, a second PCR ran for roughly 7 to 12 cycles. TCRdb itself ran the 5' RACE reads through MiXCR, one entry per CDR3 protein. The table includes around 1,600,000 distinct CDR3 sequences, roughly 43% detected once. With respect to this clonotype: The antigen is undetermined.

Healthy Caucasians from Russia aged about 6 to 95 served as donors. Isolated per sample were at least 7 million PBMCs. Every sample gave at least 6 micrograms of total RNA when it was extracted. This CDR3 is built from 14 residues. Germline CDR1 is DFQATT and CDR2 is SNEGSKA (reference sequence). The germline V and J ends were trimmed by 0 bases and 4 bases, with 13 bases remaining between them. The sequence was obtained from a woman aged 18-29 years in good health. The V gene is TRBV20-1, the J gene TRBJ2-7; either TRBD1 or TRBD2 may fit D (5 bases each). The sequenced material came from blood. The CDR3 coding sequence is TGCAGTGCTAGAGATGTGGCAGGGAGATACGAGCAGTACTTC. Protein product: CSARDVAGRYEQYF.